Listed here are 3 T cell receptor beta chains from one sample, sequenced in a study of T-cell reconstitution after alpha-beta-depleted transplantation in children. The TCRbeta library incorporated unique molecular identifiers. A single record per CDR3 protein comes from TCRdb applying MiXCR to the PCR reads. The sample includes over 150,000 distinct CDR3 sequences, roughly 11% seen only once; the top ten take around 13%. The input for sequencing was PBMCs, taken before TCRalphabeta/CD19-depleted stem cell transplant. These receptors were taken from a boy younger than 10 with acute myeloid leukemia, due to receive a stem cell transplant.

This clonotype was seen at least ten times. The V gene is TRBV20-1, the J gene TRBJ2-1, with TRBD2 matching 7 bases. CDR3 length: 15 residues. Germline V gene data show CDR1 as DFQATT and CDR2 as SNEGSKA (reference sequence). J gave up 3 bases and V 0 bases, and 5 bases lay outside the gene matches. The CDR3 DNA is TGCAGTGCTAGAGATCCCGGGAGGAGCTACAATGAGCAGTTCTTC. This translates into CSARDPGRSYNEQFF.

This clonotype was observed at least ten times. This chain links TRBV28 with TRBJ2-7, with 10 bases that match TRBD2. This CDR3 comprises 16 residues. CDR1 MDHEN and CDR2 SYDVKM come from the germline V gene. The trim removed 4 bases at V and 0 bases at J, leaving 6 bases unmatched. The CDR3 protein is CASSSLGLAVSYEQYF. The CDR3, as DNA: TGTGCCAGCAGTTCACTAGGACTAGCGGTCTCCTACGAGCAGTACTTC.

This clonotype was found many times. The chain couples TRBV18 to TRBJ2-3; D is unclear. V was pared by 3 bases and J by 3 bases, with 19 bases between. Germline CDR1 is KGHSH and CDR2 is LQKENI. The CDR3 covers 17 residues. CDR3 in DNA: TGTGCCAGCTCACCCGGCTGGAGCAGCCTCCAGACAGATACGCAGTATTTT. Protein sequence: CASSPGWSSLQTDTQYF. The variable domain in full, completed from reference TRBV18 and TRBJ2-3, reads NAGVMQNPRHLVRRRGQEARLRCSPMKGHSHVYWYRQLPEEGLKFMVYLQKENIIDESGMPKERFSAEFPKEGPSILRIQQVVRGDSAAYFCASSPGWSSLQTDTQYFGPGTRLTVL.